This TCR beta chain stems from a study of human T cells and chemical hapten exposure. Study-wide background: Slight differences in pooled library volume were the main source of varying TCR yields across samples.

The time point: patch test 1, 2 weeks after DPC sensitization. The treatment denotes: therapeutic diphenylcyclopropenone sensitization with weekly scalp DPC. TCRdb reprocessed the RACE reads via MiXCR and lists one record per CDR3 protein. Of 150,000 to 200,000 distinct CDR3 sequences listed, 13% to 15% are singletons. This clonotype was seen a few times. Deletions cut 8 bases from V and 3 bases from J, with 14 bases between. The CDR3 spans 14 residues. The germline V gene encodes CDR1 SGHTA and CDR2 FQGNSA. The input for sequencing was whole blood, taken in connection with sensitization to the hapten diphenylcyclopropenone (DPC). The clonotype originates from a woman aged 25 to 45 with alopecia areata. Some clones in this sample may be carry-over from other donors' samples. This sequence joins TRBV7-2 and TRBJ1-5; TRBD1 might be the D (6 bases). The CDR3 sequence: CASGEQGYNQPQHF. DNA of the CDR3: TGTGCCAGCGGGGAACAGGGCTACAATCAGCCCCAGCATTTT. Full variable domain (missing parts from reference TRBV7-2 and TRBJ1-5): GAGVSQSPSNKVTEKGKDVELRCDPISGHTALYWYRQSLGQGLEFLIYFQGNSAPDKSGLPSDRFSAERTGGSVSTLTIQRTQQEDSAVYLCASGEQGYNQPQHFGDGTRLSIL.